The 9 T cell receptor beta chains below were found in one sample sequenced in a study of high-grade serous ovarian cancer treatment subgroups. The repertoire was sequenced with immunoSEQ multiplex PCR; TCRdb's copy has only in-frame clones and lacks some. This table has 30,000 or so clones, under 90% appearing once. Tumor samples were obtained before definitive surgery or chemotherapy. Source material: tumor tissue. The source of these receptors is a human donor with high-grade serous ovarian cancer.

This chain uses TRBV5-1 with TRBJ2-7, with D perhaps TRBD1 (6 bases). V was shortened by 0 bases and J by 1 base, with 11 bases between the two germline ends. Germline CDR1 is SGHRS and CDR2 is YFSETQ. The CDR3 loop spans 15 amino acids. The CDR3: CASSLGAGASYEQYF. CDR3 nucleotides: TGCGCCAGCAGCTTGGGAGCAGGGGCTTCCTACGAGCAGTACTTC.

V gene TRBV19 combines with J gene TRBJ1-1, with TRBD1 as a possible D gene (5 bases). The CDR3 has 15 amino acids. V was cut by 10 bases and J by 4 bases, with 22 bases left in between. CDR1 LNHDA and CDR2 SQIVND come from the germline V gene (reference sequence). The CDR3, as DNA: TGTGCCAACCTTGGGGGACCCCAGAGCGGCACTGAAGCTTTCTTT. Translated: CANLGGPQSGTEAFF.

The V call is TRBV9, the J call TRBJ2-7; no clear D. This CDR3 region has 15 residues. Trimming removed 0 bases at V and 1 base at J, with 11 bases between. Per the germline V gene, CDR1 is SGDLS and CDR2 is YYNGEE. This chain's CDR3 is CASSVGWSLSYEQYF. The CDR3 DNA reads TGTGCCAGCAGCGTAGGCTGGTCCCTTTCCTACGAGCAGTACTTC.

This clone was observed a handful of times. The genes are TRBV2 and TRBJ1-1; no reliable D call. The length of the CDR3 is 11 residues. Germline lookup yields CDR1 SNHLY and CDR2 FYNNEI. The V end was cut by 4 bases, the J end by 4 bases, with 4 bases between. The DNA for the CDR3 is TGTGCCAGCAGTGGGGCCACTGAAGCTTTCTTT. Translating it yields CASSGATEAFF.

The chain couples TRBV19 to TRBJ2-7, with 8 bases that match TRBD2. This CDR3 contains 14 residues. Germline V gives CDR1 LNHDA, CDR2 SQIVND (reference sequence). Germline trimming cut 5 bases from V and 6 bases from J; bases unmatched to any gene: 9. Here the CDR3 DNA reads TGTGCCAGTAGTCATAAAGCGGGAGTGTCCGAGCAGTACTTC. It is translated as CASSHKAGVSEQYF.

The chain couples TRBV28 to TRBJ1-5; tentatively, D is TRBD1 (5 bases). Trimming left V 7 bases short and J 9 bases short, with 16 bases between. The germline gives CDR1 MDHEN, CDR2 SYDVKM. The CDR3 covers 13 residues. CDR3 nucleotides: TGTGCCAGCACCGGCAGGGTTTATGGGCCCCAGCATTTT. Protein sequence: CASTGRVYGPQHF.

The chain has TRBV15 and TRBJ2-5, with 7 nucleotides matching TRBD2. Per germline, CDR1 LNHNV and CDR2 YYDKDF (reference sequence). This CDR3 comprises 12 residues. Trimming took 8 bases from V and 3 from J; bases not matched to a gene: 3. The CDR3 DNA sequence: TGTGCCACCGGGGGGGATGAAGAGACCCAGTACTTC. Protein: CATGGDEETQYF.

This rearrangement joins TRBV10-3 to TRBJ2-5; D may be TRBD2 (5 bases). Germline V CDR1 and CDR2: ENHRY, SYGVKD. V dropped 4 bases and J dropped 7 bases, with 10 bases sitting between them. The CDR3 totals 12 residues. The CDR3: CAISAPRGTQYF. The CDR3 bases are TGTGCCATCAGTGCGCCTCGGGGGACCCAGTACTTC.

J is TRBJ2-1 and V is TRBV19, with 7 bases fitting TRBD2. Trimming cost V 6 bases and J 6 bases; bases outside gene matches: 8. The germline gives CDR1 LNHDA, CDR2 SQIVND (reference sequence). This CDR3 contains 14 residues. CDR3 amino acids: CASRRAGVGNEQFF. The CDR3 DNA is TGTGCCAGTAGACGTGCGGGAGTCGGCAATGAGCAGTTCTTC.